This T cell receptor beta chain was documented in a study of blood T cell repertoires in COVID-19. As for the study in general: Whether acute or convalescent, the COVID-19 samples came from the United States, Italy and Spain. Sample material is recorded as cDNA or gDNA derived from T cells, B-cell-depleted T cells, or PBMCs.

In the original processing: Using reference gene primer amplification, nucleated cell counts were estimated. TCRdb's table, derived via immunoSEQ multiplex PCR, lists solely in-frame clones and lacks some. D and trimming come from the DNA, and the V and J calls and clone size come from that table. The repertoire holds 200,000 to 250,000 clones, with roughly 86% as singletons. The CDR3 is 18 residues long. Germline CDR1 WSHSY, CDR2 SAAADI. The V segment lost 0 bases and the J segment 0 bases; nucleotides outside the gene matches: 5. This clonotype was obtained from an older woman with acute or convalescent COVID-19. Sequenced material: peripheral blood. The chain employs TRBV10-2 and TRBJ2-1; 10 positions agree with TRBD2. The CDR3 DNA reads TGCGCCAGCAGTGAGTCTACTAGCGGGATCAGCTCCTACAATGAGCAGTTCTTC. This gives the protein CASSESTSGISSYNEQFF.